Each of the 19 T cell receptor beta chains below was sequenced from the same sample in a study of T-cell memory formation after mild COVID-19 (dated by TCRdb to the early 2020s). Libraries were prepared through 5' RACE. Sequencing used an Illumina NovaSeq 6000. The public reads were run again by TCRdb, first through fastp at Q25 and then through MiXCR, and only productive beta chains were kept. Entries that share a CDR3 protein sequence are merged under the most common genes and DNA. This sample holds roughly 150,000 distinct CDR3 sequences; 13% were observed only once. Of the sample, approximately 3.4% is held by the ten largest clones. Sequenced input: PBMCs or a T cell subset sorted from them (not recorded which). Receptors originate from a man aged 18 to 30 who had mild COVID-19 (a few samples of this study predate the infection). The sample titles of this study are shuffled in the database, so cell type and time point are left out; the donor was told from shared clones.

V and J are TRBV9 and TRBJ2-3; possibly TRBD2 for D (6 bases). Germline CDR1 SGDLS, CDR2 YYNGEE. The CDR3 is made up of 15 amino acids. Trimming took 0 bases from V and 3 from J, leaving 11 bases between them. The CDR3 sequence: CASSVDRGRTDTQYF. The CDR3, as DNA: TGTGCCAGCAGCGTAGACCGGGGGAGGACAGATACGCAGTATTTT.

This clonotype has just a few counts. This chain uses TRBV7-2 with TRBJ1-4; 8 bases match TRBD1. Germline V gene data show CDR1 as SGHTA and CDR2 as FQGNSA. V dropped 5 bases and J dropped 0; count of bases not matched to a gene: 20. The CDR3 runs to 21 residues. CDR3 residues: CASSPLMATGGHGATNEKLFF. In DNA, the CDR3 is TGTGCCAGCAGCCCCCTCATGGCCACAGGGGGTCATGGTGCAACTAATGAAAAACTGTTTTTT.

The chain recombines TRBV4-3 with TRBJ2-7; D unresolved. V lost 2 bases and J 2 bases, leaving 7 bases between the germline ends. Looked up from germline, CDR1 is LGHNA and CDR2 is YSLEER. CDR3 length: 13 residues. CDR3 residues: CASSQLGTYEQYV. CDR3 DNA: TGCGCCAGCAGCCAATTAGGGACCTACGAGCAGTACGTC.

This chain joins TRBV12-3 or TRBV12-4 and TRBJ1-2, with D tentatively TRBD1 (5 bases). The CDR3 is made up of 13 amino acids. V dropped 7 bases and J dropped 8 bases, with 17 bases sitting between them. The CDR3, as DNA: TGTGCCAGCAATCCTGTAGCGGGGGACGGCTACACCTTC. Protein sequence: CASNPVAGDGYTF.

This clonotype was seen only a few times. The rearrangement joins TRBV7-2 to TRBJ1-2; D not certain. Germline V CDR1 and CDR2: SGHTA, FQGNSA. V gave up 4 bases and J gave up 2 bases, with 8 bases separating them. The CDR3 runs to 13 residues. The CDR3 sequence is CASSSAVNYGYTF. The CDR3 nucleotides read TGTGCCAGCAGCTCTGCGGTGAACTATGGCTACACCTTC.

This clonotype turned up a few times. The genes are TRBV19 and TRBJ1-2; D call uncertain. V was trimmed by 7 bases and J by 4 bases, leaving 19 bases between them. The germline gives CDR1 LNHDA, CDR2 SQIVND (reference sequence). The CDR3 is made up of 15 amino acids. DNA for the CDR3: TGTGCCAGTATGAGAATCCTTGGGCAAGGCTATGGCTACACCTTC. This sequence encodes CASMRILGQGYGYTF. Variable domain in full (rest from reference TRBV19 and TRBJ1-2): DGGITQSPKYLFRKEGQNVTLSCEQNLNHDAMYWYRQDPGQGLRLIYYSQIVNDFQKGDIAEGYSVSREKKESFPLTVTSAQKNPTAFYLCASMRILGQGYGYTFGSGTRLTVV.

V gene TRBV12-3 or TRBV12-4 combines with J gene TRBJ2-1; D possibly uses TRBD1 or TRBD2 (5 bases each). This CDR3 is 15 amino acids long. The germline V and J ends were trimmed by 5 bases and 2 bases, with 13 bases remaining between them. In DNA, the CDR3 is TGTGCCAGCAGTCTCGACGGGGCAACCTACAATGAGCAGTTCTTC. Its protein is CASSLDGATYNEQFF.

V and J are TRBV2 and TRBJ2-3; no reliable D call. The CDR3 loop spans 14 amino acids. The germline CDR1 and CDR2 sequences are SNHLY and FYNNEI. Trimming removed 4 bases at V and 2 bases at J, with 10 bases between. In DNA form, the CDR3 reads TGTGCCAGCAGTGGAGAGGTGTACACAGATACGCAGTATTTT. This gives the protein CASSGEVYTDTQYF.

The CDR3 DNA reads TGTGCCAGCAGCTTAGTCCGTGCACTAGCGGGGCCGGAGACCCAGTACTTC. This codes for CASSLVRALAGPETQYF. This chain uses TRBV7-9 with TRBJ2-5; 10 bases align to TRBD2. Germline V gene sequence: CDR1 SEHNR, CDR2 FQNEAQ (reference sequence). The CDR3 covers 17 residues. Trimming cost V 1 base and J 5 bases; bases outside gene matches: 10.

This clonotype was found a few times. The J gene is TRBJ1-6, the V gene TRBV5-1, with a weak D call TRBD1 (5 bases). The CDR3 consists of 16 residues. V was trimmed by 4 bases and J by 10 bases, leaving 21 bases between them. The V gene's germline CDR1 is SGHRS and CDR2 YFSETQ. The chain's CDR3 is CASSDRGAQENSPLHF. The CDR3, as DNA: TGCGCCAGCAGCGACCGCGGTGCACAGGAGAACTCACCCCTCCACTTT. Using reference TRBV5-1 and TRBJ1-6 for the parts outside the CDR3, the full variable domain is KAGVTQTPRYLIKTRGQQVTLSCSPISGHRSVSWYQQTPGQGLQFLFEYFSETQRNKGNFPGRFSGRQFSNSRSEMNVSTLELGDSALYLCASSDRGAQENSPLHFGNGTRLTVT.

Only a few counts were recorded for this clonotype. The chain carries TRBV3-1 and TRBJ2-7, with D uncertain. The CDR3 totals 12 residues. Germline CDR1 reads LGHDT; CDR2 reads YNNKEL (reference sequence). V was cut by 1 base and J by 6 bases, with 7 bases left in between. The CDR3 DNA sequence: TGTGCCAGCAGCCAAGCAGGCAGCGAGCAGTACTTC. It translates to CASSQAGSEQYF.

The chain couples TRBV10-3 to TRBJ1-2, with 9 nucleotides matching TRBD1. Trimming removed 4 bases from V and 6 bases from J; junction bases left unmatched: 3. This CDR3 is built from 13 residues. Germline CDR1 ENHRY, CDR2 SYGVKD. The CDR3 reads CAISGQGGHGYTF. The CDR3 DNA sequence: TGTGCCATCAGTGGACAGGGGGGGCATGGCTACACCTTC.

This clonotype was recorded many times. The J gene is TRBJ1-4, the V gene TRBV12-3 or TRBV12-4; D is undetermined. The V and J ends lost 5 bases and 0 bases respectively, with 10 bases between them. The CDR3 length is 15 residues. This chain's CDR3 is CASSPMVATNEKLFF. The CDR3 coding sequence is TGTGCCAGCAGTCCCATGGTGGCAACTAATGAAAAACTGTTTTTT.

This clonotype was detected only a few times. CDR3 loop: CASSGFGTGRGNTIYF. CDR3 in DNA: TGTGCCAGCAGTGGGTTCGGGACAGGGCGTGGAAACACCATATATTTT. The chain joins TRBV28 to TRBJ1-3; 9 bases agree with TRBD1. Germline V lookup: CDR1 MDHEN, CDR2 SYDVKM. Trimming removed 5 bases from V and 3 bases from J; junction bases left unmatched: 8. The CDR3 extends over 16 amino acids.

This chain links TRBV5-1 with TRBJ2-3; D ambiguous. This CDR3 has 12 amino acids. V lost 7 bases, J lost 2 bases, and 8 bases lay in between. From germline, CDR1 is SGHRS and CDR2 YFSETQ. The CDR3 DNA reads TGCGCCAGCGGCAGAAACACAGATACGCAGTATTTT. Its protein is CASGRNTDTQYF.

The chain recombines TRBV4-3 with TRBJ1-2; D call uncertain. Germline loops: CDR1 LGHNA, CDR2 YSLEER. V lost 4 bases, J lost 0 bases, and 9 bases lay in between. The CDR3 runs to 14 residues. The CDR3 is CASSRTPSNYGYTF. DNA of the CDR3: TGCGCCAGCAGCCGCACGCCGTCTAACTATGGCTACACCTTC.

This clonotype was observed a handful of times. This chain uses TRBV5-1 with TRBJ1-5; no firm D call. The CDR3 length is 13 residues. V lost 2 bases and J 5 bases, leaving 8 bases between the germline ends. The V gene's germline CDR1 is SGHRS and CDR2 YFSETQ. The CDR3 reads CASSLMADQPQHF. The DNA of the CDR3 is TGCGCCAGCAGCTTAATGGCCGATCAGCCCCAGCATTTT.

The CDR3 sequence is CASSQDRDQPQHF. DNA of the CDR3: TGCGCCAGCAGCCAAGATAGGGATCAGCCCCAGCATTTT. The chain couples TRBV4-3 to TRBJ1-5; D unclear. CDR1 is LGHNA, CDR2 YSLEER, per germline. The CDR3 contains 13 residues. V shed 0 bases and J shed 5 bases, with 5 bases lying between them.

This clonotype appeared a few times. The rearrangement links TRBV6-5 to TRBJ1-2; maybe TRBD1 (6 bases). Germline V gene sequence: CDR1 MNHEY, CDR2 SVGAGI. The ends were cut back, 4 bases at V and 5 bases at J, with 23 bases in the middle. This CDR3 contains 17 residues. DNA for the CDR3: TGTGCCAGCAGTTTGAATGTCCACCGCTCGAGGGGGTATGGCTACACCTTC. Protein product: CASSLNVHRSRGYGYTF.